The T cell receptor beta chain described here comes from a study of CD8+ T cells in alopecia areata. The study team obtained lesional scalp punch biopsies and peripheral blood from alopecia areata patients. RNA, once extracted, was reverse transcribed into cDNA for use as the sequencing template. TCRdb keeps only in-frame clones here, not all; method: immunoSEQ multiplex PCR. The sample lists 70,000 to 95,000 clones, roughly 51% seen once, with around 6% in the top ten. V was cut by 6 bases and J by 4 bases, with 9 bases left in between. CDR3 size: 12 residues. Per germline, CDR1 MNHEY and CDR2 SVGAGI.

Sequencing was done on a sample of NKG2D-high CD8+ T cells sorted from blood. This clonotype was obtained from a human donor with alopecia areata. V usage is TRBV6-5 and J usage is TRBJ2-5; no firm D call. The CDR3 DNA is TGTGCCAGCAGACCCTTTCCAGAGACCCAGTACTTC. It is translated as CASRPFPETQYF.